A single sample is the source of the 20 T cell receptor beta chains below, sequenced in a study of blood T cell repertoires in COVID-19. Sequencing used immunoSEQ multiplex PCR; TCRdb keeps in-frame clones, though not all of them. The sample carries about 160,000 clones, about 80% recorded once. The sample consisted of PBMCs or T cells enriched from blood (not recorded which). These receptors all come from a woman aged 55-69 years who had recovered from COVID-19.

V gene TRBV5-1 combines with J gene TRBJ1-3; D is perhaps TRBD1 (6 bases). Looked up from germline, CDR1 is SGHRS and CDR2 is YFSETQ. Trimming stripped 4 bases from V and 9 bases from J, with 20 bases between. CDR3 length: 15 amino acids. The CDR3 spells CASSLGGAGDITIYF. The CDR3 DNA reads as TGCGCCAGCAGCCTAGGGGGTGCCGGAGATATCACCATATATTTT.

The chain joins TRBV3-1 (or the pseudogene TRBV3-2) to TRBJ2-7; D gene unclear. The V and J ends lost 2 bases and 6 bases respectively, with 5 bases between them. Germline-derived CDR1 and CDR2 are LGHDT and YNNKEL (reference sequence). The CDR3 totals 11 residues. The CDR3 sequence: CASSQTGEQYF. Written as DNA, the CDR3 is TGTGCCAGCAGCCAAACGGGCGAGCAGTACTTC.

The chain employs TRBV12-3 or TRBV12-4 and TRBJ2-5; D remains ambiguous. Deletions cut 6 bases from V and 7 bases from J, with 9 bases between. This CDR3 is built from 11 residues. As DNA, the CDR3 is TGTGCCAGCAGCCTAATCGGGACCCAGTACTTC. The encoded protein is CASSLIGTQYF.

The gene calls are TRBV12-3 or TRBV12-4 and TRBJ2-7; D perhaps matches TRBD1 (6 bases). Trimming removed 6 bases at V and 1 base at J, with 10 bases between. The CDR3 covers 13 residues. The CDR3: CASSLQGSYEQYF. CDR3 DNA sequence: TGTGCCAGCAGCCTACAGGGTTCCTACGAGCAGTACTTC.

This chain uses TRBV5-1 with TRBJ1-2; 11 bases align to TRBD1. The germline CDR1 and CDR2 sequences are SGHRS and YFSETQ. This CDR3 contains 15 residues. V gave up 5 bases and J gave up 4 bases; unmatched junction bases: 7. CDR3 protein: CASSSTGTGGYGYTF. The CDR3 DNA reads TGCGCCAGCAGTTCAACCGGGACAGGGGGCTATGGCTACACCTTC.

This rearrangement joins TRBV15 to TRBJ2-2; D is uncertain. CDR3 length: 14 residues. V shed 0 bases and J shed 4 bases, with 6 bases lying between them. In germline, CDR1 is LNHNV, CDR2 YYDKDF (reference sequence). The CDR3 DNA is TGTGCCACCAGCAGAGATCTAAGCACCGGGGAGCTGTTTTTT. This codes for CATSRDLSTGELFF.

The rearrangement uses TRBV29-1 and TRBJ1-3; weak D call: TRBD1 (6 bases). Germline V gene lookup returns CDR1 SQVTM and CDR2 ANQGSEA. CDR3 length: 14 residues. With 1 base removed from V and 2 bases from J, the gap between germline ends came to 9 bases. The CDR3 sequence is CSVEGPGAGNTIYF. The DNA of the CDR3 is TGCAGCGTTGAAGGTCCAGGGGCTGGAAACACCATATATTTT.

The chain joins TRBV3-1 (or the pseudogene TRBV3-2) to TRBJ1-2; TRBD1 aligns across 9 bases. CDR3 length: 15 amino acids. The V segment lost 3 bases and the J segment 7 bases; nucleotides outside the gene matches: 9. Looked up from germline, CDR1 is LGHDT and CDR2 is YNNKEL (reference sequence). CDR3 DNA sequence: TGTGCCAGCAGCCATTCGACAGGGGGAATGCCTGGCTACACCTTC. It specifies CASSHSTGGMPGYTF.

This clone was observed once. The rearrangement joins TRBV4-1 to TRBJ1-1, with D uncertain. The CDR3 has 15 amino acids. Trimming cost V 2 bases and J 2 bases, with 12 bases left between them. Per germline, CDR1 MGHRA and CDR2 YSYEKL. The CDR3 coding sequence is TGCGCCAGCAGCCAAAAGCCGGGTGGTAACACTGAAGCTTTCTTT. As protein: CASSQKPGGNTEAFF.

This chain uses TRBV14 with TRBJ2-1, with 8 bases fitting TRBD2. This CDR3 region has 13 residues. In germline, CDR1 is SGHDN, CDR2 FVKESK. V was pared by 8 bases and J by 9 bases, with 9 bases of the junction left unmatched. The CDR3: CASSPGTSGEQFF. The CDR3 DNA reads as TGTGCCAGCTCCCCCGGGACTAGTGGTGAGCAGTTCTTC.

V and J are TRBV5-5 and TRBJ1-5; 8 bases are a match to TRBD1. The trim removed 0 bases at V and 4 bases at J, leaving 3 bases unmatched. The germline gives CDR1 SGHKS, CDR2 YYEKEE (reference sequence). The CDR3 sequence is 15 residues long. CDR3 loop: CASSLDRGINQPQHF. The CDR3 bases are TGTGCCAGCAGCTTGGACAGGGGGATAAATCAGCCCCAGCATTTT.

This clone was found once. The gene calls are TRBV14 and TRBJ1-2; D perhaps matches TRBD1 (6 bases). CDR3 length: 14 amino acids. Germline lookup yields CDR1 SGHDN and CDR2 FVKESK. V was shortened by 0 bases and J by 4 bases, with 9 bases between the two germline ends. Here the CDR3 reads CASSQDRGGYGYTF. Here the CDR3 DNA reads TGTGCCAGCAGCCAAGATAGGGGGGGCTATGGCTACACCTTC. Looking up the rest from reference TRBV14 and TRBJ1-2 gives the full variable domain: EAGVTQFPSHSVIEKGQTVTLRCDPISGHDNLYWYRRVMGKEIKFLLHFVKESKQDESGMPNNRFLAERTGGTYSTLKVQPAELEDSGVYFCASSQDRGGYGYTFGSGTRLTVV.

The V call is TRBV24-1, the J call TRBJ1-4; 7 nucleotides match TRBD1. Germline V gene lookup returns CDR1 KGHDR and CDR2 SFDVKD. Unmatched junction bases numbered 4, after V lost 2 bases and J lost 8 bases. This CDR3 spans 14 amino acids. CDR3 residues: CATSDSGTVEKLFF. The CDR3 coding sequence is TGTGCCACCAGTGATTCCGGGACAGTCGAAAAACTGTTTTTT.

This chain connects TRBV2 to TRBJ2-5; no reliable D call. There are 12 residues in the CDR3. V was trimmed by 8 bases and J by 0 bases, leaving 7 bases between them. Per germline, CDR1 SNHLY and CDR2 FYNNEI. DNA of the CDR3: TGTGCCAGCTCCCCGTACCAAGAGACCCAGTACTTC. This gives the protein CASSPYQETQYF.

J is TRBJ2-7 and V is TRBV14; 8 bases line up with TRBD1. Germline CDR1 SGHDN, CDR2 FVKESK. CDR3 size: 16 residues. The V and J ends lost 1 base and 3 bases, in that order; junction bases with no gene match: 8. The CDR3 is CASSQGWRTGYYEQYF. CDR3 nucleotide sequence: TGTGCCAGCAGCCAAGGATGGAGGACAGGGTACTACGAGCAGTACTTC.

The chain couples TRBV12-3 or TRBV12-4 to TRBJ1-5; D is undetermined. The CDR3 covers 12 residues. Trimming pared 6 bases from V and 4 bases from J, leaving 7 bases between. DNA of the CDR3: TGTGCCAGCAGGCTGACTAATCAGCCCCAGCATTTT. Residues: CASRLTNQPQHF.

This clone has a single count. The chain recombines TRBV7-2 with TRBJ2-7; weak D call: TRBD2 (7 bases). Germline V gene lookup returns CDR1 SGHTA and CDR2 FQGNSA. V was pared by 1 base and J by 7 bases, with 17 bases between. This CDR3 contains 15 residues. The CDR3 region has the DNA TGTGCCAGCAGCTTAGAACAGGGAGGGGGGTTAGAGCAGTACTTC. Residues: CASSLEQGGGLEQYF.

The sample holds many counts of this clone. CDR3 amino acids: CASSLQRNTEAFF. The CDR3 DNA is TGTGCCAGCAGCTTACAGCGGAACACTGAAGCTTTCTTT. The rearrangement joins TRBV7-3 to TRBJ1-1, with D uncertain. The germline V gene has CDR1 SGHTA and CDR2 FQGTGA. The germline V and J ends were trimmed by 2 bases and 1 base, with 5 bases remaining between them. This CDR3 contains 13 residues.

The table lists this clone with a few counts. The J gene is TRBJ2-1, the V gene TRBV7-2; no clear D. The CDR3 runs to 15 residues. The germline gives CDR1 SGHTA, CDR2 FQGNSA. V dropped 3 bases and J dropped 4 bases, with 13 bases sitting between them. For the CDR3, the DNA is TGTGCCAGCAGCTTCACCGCTAACCAATACAATGAGCAGTTCTTC. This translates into CASSFTANQYNEQFF.

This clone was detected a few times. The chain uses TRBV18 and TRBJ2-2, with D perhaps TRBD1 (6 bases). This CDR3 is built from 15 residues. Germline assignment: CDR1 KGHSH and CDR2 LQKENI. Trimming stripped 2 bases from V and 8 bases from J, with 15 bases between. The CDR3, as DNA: TGTGCCAGCTCACCAGGCAGGGGCATGGCGGGGGAGCTGTTTTTT. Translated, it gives CASSPGRGMAGELFF.